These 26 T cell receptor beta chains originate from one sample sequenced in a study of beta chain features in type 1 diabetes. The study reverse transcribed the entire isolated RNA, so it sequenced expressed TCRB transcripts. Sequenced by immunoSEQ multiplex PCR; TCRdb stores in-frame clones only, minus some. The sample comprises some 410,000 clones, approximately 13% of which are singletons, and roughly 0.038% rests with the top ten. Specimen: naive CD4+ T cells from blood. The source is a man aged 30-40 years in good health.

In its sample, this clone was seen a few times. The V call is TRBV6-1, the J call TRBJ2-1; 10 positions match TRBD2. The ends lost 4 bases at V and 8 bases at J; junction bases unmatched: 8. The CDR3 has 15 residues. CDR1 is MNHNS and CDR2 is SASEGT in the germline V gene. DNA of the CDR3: TGTGCCAGCAGTGCCCCGGGACTAGCGATGTATGAGCAGTTCTTC. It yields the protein CASSAPGLAMYEQFF.

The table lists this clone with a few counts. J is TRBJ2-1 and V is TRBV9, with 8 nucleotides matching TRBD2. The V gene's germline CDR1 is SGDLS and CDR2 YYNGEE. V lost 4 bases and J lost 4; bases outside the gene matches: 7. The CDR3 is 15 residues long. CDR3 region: CASSTVTSAYNEQFF. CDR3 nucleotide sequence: TGTGCCAGCAGCACAGTGACTAGCGCTTACAATGAGCAGTTCTTC.

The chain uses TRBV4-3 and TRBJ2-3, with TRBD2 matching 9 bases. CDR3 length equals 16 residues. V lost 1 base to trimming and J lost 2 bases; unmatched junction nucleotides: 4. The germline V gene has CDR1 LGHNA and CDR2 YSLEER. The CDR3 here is CASSQASGENTDTQYF. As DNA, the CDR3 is TGCGCCAGCAGCCAAGCTAGCGGGGAGAACACAGATACGCAGTATTTT.

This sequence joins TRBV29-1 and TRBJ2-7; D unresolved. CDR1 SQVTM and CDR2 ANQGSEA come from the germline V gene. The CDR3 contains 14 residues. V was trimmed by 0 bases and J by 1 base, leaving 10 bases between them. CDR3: CSVEEGGGSYEQYV. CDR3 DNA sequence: TGCAGCGTTGAAGAAGGCGGCGGTTCCTACGAGCAGTACGTC.

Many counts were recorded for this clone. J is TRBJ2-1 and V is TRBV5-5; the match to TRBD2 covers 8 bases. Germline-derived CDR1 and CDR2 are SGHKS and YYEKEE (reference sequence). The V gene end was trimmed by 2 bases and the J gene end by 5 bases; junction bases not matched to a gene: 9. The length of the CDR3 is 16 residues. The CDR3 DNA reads TGTGCCAGCAGCTTAGGAACGAGCGGGGGACACAATGAGCAGTTCTTC. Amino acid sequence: CASSLGTSGGHNEQFF.

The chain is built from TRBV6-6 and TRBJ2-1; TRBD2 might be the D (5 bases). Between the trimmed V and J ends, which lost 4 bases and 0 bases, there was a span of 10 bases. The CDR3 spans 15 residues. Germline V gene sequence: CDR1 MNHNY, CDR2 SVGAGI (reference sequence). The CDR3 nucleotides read TGTGCCAGCAGTTTAGGACTGAGCTCCTACAATGAGCAGTTCTTC. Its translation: CASSLGLSSYNEQFF.

The CDR3 here is CASSLEPQETQYF. Written as DNA, the CDR3 is TGTGCCAGCAGCTTAGAACCCCAAGAGACCCAGTACTTC. The rearrangement uses TRBV7-9 and TRBJ2-5; D uncertain. Germline V gives CDR1 SEHNR, CDR2 FQNEAQ (reference sequence). V was trimmed by 1 base and J by 1 base, leaving 4 bases between them. This CDR3 spans 13 amino acids.

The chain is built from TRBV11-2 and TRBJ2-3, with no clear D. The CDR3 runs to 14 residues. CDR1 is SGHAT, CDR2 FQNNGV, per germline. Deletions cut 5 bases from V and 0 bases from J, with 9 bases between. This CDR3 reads CASSLWASTDTQYF. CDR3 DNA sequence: TGTGCCAGCAGCCTTTGGGCCAGCACAGATACGCAGTATTTT.

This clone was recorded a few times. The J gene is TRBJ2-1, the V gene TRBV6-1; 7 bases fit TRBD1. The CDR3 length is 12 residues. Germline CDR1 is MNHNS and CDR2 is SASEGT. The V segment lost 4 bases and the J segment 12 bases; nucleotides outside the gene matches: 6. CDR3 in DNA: TGTGCCAGCAGTGCCGGACAGGTTGGGCAGTTCTTC. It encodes CASSAGQVGQFF.

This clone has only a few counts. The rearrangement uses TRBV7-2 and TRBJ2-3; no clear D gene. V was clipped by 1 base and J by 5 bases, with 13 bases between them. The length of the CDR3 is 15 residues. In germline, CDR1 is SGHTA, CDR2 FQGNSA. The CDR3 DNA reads TGTGCCAGCAGCTTAGGAAGGATTCTTAAAGATACGCAGTATTTT. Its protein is CASSLGRILKDTQYF. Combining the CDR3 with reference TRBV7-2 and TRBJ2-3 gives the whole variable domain GAGVSQSPSNKVTEKGKDVELRCDPISGHTALYWYRQSLGQGLEFLIYFQGNSAPDKSGLPSDRFSAERTGGSVSTLTIQRTQQEDSAVYLCASSLGRILKDTQYFGPGTRLTVL.

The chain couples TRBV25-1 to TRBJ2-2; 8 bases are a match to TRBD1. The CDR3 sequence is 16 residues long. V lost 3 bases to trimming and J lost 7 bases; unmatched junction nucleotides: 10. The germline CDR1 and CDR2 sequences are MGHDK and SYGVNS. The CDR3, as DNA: TGTGCCAGCAGTGATCCGGGACAGGCCTTAAGCGGGGAGCTGTTTTTT. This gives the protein CASSDPGQALSGELFF.

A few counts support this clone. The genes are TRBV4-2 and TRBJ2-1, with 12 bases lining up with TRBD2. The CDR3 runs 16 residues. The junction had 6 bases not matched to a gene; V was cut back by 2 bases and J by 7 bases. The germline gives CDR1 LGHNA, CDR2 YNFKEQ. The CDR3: CASSQSSGRAGNEQFF. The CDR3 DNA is TGTGCCAGCAGCCAATCTAGCGGGAGGGCCGGTAATGAGCAGTTCTTC.

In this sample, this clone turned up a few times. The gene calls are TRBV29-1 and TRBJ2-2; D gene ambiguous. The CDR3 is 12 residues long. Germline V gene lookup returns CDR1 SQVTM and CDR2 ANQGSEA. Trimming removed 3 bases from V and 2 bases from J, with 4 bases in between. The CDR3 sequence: CSVDRNTGELFF. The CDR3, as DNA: TGCAGCGTTGACAGAAACACCGGGGAGCTGTTTTTT.

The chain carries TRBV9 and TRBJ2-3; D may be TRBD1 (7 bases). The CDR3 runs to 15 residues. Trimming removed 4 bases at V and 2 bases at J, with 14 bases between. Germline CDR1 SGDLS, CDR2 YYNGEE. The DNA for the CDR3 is TGTGCCAGCAGCCCCGGAGGGGGCGCCACAGATACGCAGTATTTT. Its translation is CASSPGGGATDTQYF.

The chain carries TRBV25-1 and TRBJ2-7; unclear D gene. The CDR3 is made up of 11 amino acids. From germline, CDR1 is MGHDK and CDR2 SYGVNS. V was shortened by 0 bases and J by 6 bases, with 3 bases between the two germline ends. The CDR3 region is CASSEYVEQYF. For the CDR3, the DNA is TGTGCCAGCAGTGAATACGTCGAGCAGTACTTC.

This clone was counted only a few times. CDR3 amino acids: CASSFAGTYEQYV. DNA for the CDR3: TGTGCCAGCAGCTTCGCAGGGACCTACGAGCAGTACGTC. The J gene is TRBJ2-7, the V gene TRBV7-2, with a weak D call TRBD1 (5 bases). Germline loops: CDR1 SGHTA, CDR2 FQGNSA. The V gene lost 3 bases and the J gene lost 2 bases, with 8 bases spanning the gap. CDR3 length equals 13 residues.

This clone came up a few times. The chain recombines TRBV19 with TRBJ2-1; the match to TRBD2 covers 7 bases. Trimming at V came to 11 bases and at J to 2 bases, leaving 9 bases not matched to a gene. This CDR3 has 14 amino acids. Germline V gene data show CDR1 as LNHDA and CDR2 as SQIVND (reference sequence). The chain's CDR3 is CASWQAGPYNEQFF. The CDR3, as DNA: TGTGCCTCCTGGCAAGCGGGGCCCTACAATGAGCAGTTCTTC.

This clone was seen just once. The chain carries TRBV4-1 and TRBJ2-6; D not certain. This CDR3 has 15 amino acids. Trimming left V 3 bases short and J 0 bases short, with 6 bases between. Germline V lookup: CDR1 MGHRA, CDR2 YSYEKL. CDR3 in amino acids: CASSQDRSGANVLTF. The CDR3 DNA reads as TGCGCCAGCAGCCAGGATCGCTCTGGGGCCAACGTCCTGACTTTC.

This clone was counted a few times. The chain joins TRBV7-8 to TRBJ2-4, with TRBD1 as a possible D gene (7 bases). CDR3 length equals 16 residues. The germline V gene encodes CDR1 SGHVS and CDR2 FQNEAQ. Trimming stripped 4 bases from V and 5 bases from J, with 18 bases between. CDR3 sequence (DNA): TGTGCCAGCAGCTCCCCGGGGGTAGGGACAGAAAACATTCAGTACTTC. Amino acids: CASSSPGVGTENIQYF.

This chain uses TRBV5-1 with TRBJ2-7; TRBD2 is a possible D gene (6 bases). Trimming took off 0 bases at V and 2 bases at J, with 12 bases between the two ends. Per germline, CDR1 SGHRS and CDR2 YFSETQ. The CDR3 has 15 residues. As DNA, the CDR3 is TGCGCCAGCAGCTTGGCTGGCGGGACCACCTACGAGCAGTACTTC. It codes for CASSLAGGTTYEQYF. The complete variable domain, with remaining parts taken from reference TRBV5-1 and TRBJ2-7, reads KAGVTQTPRYLIKTRGQQVTLSCSPISGHRSVSWYQQTPGQGLQFLFEYFSETQRNKGNFPGRFSGRQFSNSRSEMNVSTLELGDSALYLCASSLAGGTTYEQYFGPGTRLTVT.

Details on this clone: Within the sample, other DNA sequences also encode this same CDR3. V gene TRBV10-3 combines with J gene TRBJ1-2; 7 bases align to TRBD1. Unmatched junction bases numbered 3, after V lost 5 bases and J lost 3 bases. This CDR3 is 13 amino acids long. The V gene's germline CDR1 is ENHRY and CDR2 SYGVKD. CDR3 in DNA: TGTGCCATCAGTCGGGACAGCTACTATGGCTACACCTTC. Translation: CAISRDSYYGYTF.

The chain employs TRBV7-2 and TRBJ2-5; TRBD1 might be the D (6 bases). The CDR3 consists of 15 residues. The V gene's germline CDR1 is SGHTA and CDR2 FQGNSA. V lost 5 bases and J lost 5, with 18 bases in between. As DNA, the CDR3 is TGTGCCAGCAGCCCTACCTCCGACAGGAGGGAGACCCAGTACTTC. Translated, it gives CASSPTSDRRETQYF.

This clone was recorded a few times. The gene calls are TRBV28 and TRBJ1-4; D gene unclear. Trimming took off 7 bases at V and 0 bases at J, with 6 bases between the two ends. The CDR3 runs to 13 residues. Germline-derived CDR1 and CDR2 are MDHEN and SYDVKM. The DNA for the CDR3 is TGTGCCAGCACCGCGGCAACTAATGAAAAACTGTTTTTT. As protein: CASTAATNEKLFF.

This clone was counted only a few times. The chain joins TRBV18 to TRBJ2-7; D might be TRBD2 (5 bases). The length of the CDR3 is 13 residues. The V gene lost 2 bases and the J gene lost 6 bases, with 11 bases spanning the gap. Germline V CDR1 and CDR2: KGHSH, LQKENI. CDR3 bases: TGTGCCAGCTCACCAACTAGTCTGGGCGAGCAGTACGTC. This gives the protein CASSPTSLGEQYV.

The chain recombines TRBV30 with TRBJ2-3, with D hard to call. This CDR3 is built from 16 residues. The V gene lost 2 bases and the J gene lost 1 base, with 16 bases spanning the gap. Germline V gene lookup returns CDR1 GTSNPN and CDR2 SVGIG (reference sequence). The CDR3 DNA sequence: TGTGCCTGGAGTACCCGGTGGGCGGACGGCACAGATACGCAGTATTTT. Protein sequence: CAWSTRWADGTDTQYF.

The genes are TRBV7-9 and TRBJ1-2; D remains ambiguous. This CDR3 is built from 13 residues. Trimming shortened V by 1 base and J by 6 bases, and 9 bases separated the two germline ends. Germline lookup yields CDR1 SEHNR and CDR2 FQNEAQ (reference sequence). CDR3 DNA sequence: TGTGCCAGCAGCTTAGGGCCGGCGGATGGCTACACCTTC. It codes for CASSLGPADGYTF.